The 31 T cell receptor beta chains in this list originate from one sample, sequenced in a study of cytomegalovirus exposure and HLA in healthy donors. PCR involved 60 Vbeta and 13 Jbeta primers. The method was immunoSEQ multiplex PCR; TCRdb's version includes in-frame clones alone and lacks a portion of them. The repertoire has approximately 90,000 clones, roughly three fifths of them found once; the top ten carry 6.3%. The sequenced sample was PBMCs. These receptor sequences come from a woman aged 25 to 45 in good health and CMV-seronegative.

CDR3 region: CAIGGEQGPVGDEQFF. The CDR3 nucleotides read TGTGCCATCGGGGGCGAACAGGGACCCGTGGGCGATGAGCAGTTCTTC. The V gene is TRBV10-3, the J gene TRBJ2-1; tentatively, D is TRBD1 (6 bases). The CDR3 spans 16 residues. V was pared by 8 bases and J by 8 bases, with 25 bases between. In germline, CDR1 is ENHRY, CDR2 SYGVKD.

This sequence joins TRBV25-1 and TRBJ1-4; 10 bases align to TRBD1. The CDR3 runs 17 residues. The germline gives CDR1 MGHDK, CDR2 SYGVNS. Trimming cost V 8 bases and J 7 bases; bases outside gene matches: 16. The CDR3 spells CASRRGQGRESAEKLFF. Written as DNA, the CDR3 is TGTGCCAGCCGTCGGGGACAGGGGAGGGAGAGTGCTGAAAAACTGTTTTTT.

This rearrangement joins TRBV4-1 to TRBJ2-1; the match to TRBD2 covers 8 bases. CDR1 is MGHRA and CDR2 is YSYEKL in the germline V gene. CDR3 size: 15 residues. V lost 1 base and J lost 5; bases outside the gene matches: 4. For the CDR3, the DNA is TGCGCCAGCAGCCAAGCGGGAGGGCCTCACAATGAGCAGTTCTTC. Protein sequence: CASSQAGGPHNEQFF.

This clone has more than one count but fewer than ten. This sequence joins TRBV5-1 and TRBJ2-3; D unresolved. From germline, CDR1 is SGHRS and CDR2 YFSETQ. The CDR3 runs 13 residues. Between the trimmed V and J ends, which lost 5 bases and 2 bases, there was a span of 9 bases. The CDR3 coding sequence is TGCGCCAGCAGGATGTTAGTCACAGATACGCAGTATTTT. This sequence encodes CASRMLVTDTQYF.

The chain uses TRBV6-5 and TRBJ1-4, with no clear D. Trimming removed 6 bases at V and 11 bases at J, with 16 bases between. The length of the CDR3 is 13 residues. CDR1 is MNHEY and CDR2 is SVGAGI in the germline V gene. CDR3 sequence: CASRTSEGGKLFF. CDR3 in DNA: TGTGCCAGCAGAACTAGCGAGGGCGGGAAACTGTTTTTT.

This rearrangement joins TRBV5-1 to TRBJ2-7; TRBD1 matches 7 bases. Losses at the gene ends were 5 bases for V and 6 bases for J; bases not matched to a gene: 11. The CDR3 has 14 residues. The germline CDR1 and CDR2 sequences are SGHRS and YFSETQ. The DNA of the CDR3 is TGCGCCAGCAGGGAGTCAGGGGGATCAGGCGAGCAGTACTTC. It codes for CASRESGGSGEQYF.

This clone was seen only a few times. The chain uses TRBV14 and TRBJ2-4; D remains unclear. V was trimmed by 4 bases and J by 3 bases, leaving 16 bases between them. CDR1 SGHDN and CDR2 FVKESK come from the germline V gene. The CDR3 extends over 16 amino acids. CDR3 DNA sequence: TGTGCCAGCAGCCCTTCTCTGGCCGTTGACAAAAACATTCAGTACTTC. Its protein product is CASSPSLAVDKNIQYF. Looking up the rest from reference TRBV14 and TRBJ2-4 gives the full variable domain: EAGVTQFPSHSVIEKGQTVTLRCDPISGHDNLYWYRRVMGKEIKFLLHFVKESKQDESGMPNNRFLAERTGGTYSTLKVQPAELEDSGVYFCASSPSLAVDKNIQYFGAGTRLSVL.

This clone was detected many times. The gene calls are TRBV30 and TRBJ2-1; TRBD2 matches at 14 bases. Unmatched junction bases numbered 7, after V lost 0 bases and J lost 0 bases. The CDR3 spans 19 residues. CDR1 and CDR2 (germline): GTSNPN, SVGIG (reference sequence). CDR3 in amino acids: CAWSVTKGTSGSSYNEQFF. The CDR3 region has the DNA TGTGCCTGGAGTGTAACGAAGGGGACTAGCGGGAGCTCCTACAATGAGCAGTTCTTC.

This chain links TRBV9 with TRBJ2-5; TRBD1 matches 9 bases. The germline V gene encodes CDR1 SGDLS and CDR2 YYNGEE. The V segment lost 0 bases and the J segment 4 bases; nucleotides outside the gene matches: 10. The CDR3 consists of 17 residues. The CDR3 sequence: CASSVGDRAWRGETQYF. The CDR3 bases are TGTGCCAGCAGCGTAGGGGACAGGGCCTGGAGGGGAGAGACCCAGTACTTC. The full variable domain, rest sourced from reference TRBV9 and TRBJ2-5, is DSGVTQTPKHLITATGQRVTLRCSPRSGDLSVYWYQQSLDQGLQFLIQYYNGEERAKGNILERFSAQQFPDLHSELNLSSLELGDSALYFCASSVGDRAWRGETQYFGPGTRLLVL.

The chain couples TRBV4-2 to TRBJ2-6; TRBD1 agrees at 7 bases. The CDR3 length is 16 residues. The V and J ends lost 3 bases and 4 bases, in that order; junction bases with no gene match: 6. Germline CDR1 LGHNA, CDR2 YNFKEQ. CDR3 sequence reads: CASSQNRGGGANVLTF. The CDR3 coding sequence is TGTGCCAGCAGCCAGAACAGGGGTGGAGGGGCCAACGTCCTGACTTTC.

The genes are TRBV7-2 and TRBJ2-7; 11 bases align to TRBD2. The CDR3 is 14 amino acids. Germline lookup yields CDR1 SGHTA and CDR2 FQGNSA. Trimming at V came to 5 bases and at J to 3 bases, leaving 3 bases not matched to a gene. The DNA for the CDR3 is TGTGCCAGCAGCCCCACTAGCGGGAGCTACGAGCAGTACTTC. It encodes CASSPTSGSYEQYF.

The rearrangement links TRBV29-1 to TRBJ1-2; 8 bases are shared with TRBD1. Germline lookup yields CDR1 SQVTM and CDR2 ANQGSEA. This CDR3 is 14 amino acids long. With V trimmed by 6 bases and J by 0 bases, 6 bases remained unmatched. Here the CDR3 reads CSVSSDRANYGYTF. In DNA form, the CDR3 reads TGCAGCGTGTCATCGGACAGGGCTAACTATGGCTACACCTTC.

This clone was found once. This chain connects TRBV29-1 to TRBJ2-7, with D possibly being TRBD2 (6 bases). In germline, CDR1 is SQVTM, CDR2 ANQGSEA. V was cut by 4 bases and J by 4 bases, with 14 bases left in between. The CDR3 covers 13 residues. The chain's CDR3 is CSVASGRGYEQYF. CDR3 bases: TGCAGCGTTGCATCGGGACGGGGGTACGAGCAGTACTTC.

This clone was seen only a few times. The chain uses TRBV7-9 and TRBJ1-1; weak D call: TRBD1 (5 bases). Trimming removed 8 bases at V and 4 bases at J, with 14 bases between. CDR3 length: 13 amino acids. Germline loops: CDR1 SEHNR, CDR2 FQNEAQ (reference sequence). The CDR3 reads CASGRALGTEAFF. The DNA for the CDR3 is TGTGCCAGCGGCAGGGCTTTAGGCACTGAAGCTTTCTTT.

The CDR3 region has the DNA TGTGCCAGCGCAGGAGCGGGAGTAGGAGAGCAGTTCTTC. Protein: CASAGAGVGEQFF. The rearrangement joins TRBV25-1 to TRBJ2-1, with TRBD2 matching 8 bases. Germline V CDR1 and CDR2: MGHDK, SYGVNS. With 8 bases clipped from V and 10 bases from J, the junction kept 10 bases outside the gene matches. The CDR3 is made up of 13 amino acids.

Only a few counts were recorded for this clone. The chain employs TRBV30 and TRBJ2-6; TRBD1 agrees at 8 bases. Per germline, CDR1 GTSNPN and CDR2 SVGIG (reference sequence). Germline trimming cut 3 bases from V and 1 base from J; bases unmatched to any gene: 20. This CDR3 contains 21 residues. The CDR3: CAWSRGRFGSSVASGANVLTF. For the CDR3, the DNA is TGTGCCTGGAGCAGGGGGCGGTTTGGTAGTAGTGTGGCTTCTGGGGCCAACGTCCTGACTTTC. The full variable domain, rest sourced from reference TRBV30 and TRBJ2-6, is SQTIHQWPATLVQPVGSPLSLECTVEGTSNPNLYWYRQAAGRGLQLLFYSVGIGQISSEVPQNLSASRPQDRQFILSSKKLLLSDSGFYLCAWSRGRFGSSVASGANVLTFGAGSRLTVL.

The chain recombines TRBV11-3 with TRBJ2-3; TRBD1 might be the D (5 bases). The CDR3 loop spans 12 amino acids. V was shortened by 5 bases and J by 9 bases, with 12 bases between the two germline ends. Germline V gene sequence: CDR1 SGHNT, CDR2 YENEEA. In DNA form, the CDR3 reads TGTGCCAGCAGCCCCCGCAGGGTAACGCAGTATTTT. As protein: CASSPRRVTQYF.

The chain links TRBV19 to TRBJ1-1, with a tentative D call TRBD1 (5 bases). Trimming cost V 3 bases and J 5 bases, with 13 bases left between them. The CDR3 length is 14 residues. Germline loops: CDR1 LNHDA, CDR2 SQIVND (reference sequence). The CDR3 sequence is CASSIRVGRTEAFF. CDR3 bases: TGTGCCAGTAGTATCAGGGTGGGAAGAACTGAAGCTTTCTTT.

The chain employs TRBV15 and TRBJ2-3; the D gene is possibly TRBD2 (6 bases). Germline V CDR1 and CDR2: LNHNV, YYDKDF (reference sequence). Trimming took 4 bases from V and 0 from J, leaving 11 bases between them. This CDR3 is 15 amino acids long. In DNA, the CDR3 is TGTGCCACCAGCAAACTAGCTCCCAGCACAGATACGCAGTATTTT. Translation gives CATSKLAPSTDTQYF.

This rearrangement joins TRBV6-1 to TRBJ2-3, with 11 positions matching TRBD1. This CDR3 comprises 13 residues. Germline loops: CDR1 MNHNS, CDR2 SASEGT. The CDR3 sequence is CASRDRGTDTQYF. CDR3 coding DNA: TGTGCTAGCCGGGACAGGGGGACAGATACGCAGTATTTT.

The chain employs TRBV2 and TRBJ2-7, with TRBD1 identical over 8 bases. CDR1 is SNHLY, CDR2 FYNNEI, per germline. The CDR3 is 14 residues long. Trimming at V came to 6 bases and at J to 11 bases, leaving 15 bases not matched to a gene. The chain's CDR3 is CASSPMQGARLEYF. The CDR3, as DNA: TGTGCCAGCAGCCCGATGCAGGGGGCTCGGCTGGAGTACTTC.

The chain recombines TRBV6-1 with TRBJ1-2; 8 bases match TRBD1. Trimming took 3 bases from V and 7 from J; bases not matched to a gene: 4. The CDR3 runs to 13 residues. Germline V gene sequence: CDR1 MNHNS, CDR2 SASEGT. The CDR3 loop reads CASSELQGAGYTF. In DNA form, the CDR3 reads TGTGCCAGCAGTGAGCTTCAGGGGGCTGGCTACACCTTC.

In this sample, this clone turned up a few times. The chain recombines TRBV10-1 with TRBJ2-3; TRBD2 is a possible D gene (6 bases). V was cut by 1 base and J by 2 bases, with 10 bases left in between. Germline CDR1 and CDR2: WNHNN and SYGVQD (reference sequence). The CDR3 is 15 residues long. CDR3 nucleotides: TGCGCCAGCAGTGAGTTCTTAGCGGTCACAGATACGCAGTATTTT. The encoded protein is CASSEFLAVTDTQYF.

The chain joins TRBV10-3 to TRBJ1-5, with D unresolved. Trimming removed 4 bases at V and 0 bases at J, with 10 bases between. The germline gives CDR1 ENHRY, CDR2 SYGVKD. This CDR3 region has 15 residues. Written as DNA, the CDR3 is TGTGCCATCAGTGGCGAGGGCTATAGCAATCAGCCCCAGCATTTT. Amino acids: CAISGEGYSNQPQHF.

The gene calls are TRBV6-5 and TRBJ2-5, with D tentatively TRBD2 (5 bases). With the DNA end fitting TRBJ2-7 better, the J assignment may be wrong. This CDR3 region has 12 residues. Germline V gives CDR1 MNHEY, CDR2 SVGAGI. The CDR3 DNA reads TGTGCCAGCAGAGGGAGCTCCTACGAGCAGTACTTC. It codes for CASRGSSYEQYF.

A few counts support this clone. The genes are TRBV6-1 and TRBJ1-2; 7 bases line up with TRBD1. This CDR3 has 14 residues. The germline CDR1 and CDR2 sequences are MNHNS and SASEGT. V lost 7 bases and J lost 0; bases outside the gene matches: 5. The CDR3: CASTTGTANYGYTF. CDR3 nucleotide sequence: TGTGCCAGCACGACTGGGACAGCTAACTATGGCTACACCTTC.

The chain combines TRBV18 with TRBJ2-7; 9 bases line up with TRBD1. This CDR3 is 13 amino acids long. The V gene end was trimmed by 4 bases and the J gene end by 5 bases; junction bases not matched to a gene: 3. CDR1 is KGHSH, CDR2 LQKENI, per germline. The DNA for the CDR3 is TGTGCCAGCTCACGGGACAGGGTCAACGAGCAGTACTTC. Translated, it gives CASSRDRVNEQYF.

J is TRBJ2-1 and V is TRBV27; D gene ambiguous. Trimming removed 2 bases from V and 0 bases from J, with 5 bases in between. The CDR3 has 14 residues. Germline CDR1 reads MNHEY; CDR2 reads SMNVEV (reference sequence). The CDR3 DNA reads TGTGCCAGCAGTTTAAGGAGCTCCTACAATGAGCAGTTCTTC. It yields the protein CASSLRSSYNEQFF.

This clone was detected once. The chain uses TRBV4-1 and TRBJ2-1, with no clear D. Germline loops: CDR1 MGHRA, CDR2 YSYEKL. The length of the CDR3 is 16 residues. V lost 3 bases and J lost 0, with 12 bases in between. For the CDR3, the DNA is TGCGCCAGCAGCCACCCATCGATCAGCTCCTACAATGAGCAGTTCTTC. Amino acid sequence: CASSHPSISSYNEQFF.

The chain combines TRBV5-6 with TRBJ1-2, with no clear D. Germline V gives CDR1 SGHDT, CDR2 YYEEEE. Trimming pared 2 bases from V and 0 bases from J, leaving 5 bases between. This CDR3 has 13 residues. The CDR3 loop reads CASSLRANYGYTF. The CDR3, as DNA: TGTGCCAGCAGCTTACGAGCTAACTATGGCTACACCTTC.

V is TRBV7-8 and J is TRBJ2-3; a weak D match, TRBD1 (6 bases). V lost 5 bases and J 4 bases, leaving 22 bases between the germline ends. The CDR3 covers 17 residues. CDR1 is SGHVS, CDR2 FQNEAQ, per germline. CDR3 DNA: TGTGCCAGCAGCCCCCGAATAAGGACAGACTTACCAGATACGCAGTATTTT. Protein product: CASSPRIRTDLPDTQYF.